Listed below are T cell receptor beta chains from one sample, sequenced in a study of blood T cell repertoires in COVID-19. Using immunoSEQ multiplex PCR, the repertoire was profiled, and TCRdb retains in-frame clones only, with some absent. Counted here are tens of thousands of clones, over 75% occurring once; the ten biggest clones make up approximately 12%. Sequenced material: peripheral blood. The receptors were sampled from a man between 65 and 79 years old with active or convalescent COVID-19. CDR3s include the opening cysteine and the closing phenylalanine or tryptophan. Each record gives: clone size, V gene, D gene, J gene, CDR3 DNA, CDR3 protein. The D gene is left open where the match is weak. A clone size is listed for some rows: how often the clone was seen (once, few, many), or a class if it is expanded.

NA,TRBV5-1,NA,TRBJ2-6,TGCGCCAGCAGCTTGGACGGTTCTCCCGCCCTGGGGGCCAACGTCCTGACTTTC,CASSLDGSPALGANVLTF
NA,TRBV29-1,NA,TRBJ1-4,TGCAGCGTTGAAGATACAGGGTCGGATGAAAAACTGTTTTTT,CSVEDTGSDEKLFF
NA,TRBV18,NA,TRBJ1-2,TGTGCCAGCTCACAAAGCGGCCTCTACACCTTC,CASSQSGLYTF
NA,TRBV4-1,NA,TRBJ2-3,TGCGCCAGCAGCCTAGACGGCGGCGTTGACTCTAGCACAGATACGCAGTATTTT,CASSLDGGVDSSTDTQYF
NA,TRBV19,NA,TRBJ1-2,TGTGCCAGTAGTATCGCGGAGAACTATGGCTACACCTTC,CASSIAENYGYTF
NA,TRBV10-3,TRBD1,TRBJ1-1,TGTGCCATCAGCCCAGGGGGCACTGAAGCTTTCTTT,CAISPGGTEAFF
NA,TRBV2,NA,TRBJ1-2,TGTGCCAGCAGAGCTCAGGGTCCACAAAATGGCTACACCTTC,CASRAQGPQNGYTF
NA,TRBV29-1,TRBD1,TRBJ1-2,TGCAGCAGTGGACAGGGGGACTACACCTTC,CSSGQGDYTF
NA,TRBV10-1,TRBD1,TRBJ2-7,TGCGCCAGCAGCCCCGGGACAGCGACCTACGAGCAGTACTTC,CASSPGTATYEQYF
NA,TRBV5-6,TRBD1,TRBJ1-2,TGTGCCAGCAGCCAACAGGGGGCGAGGCTAAACTATGGCTACACCTTC,CASSQQGARLNYGYTF
NA,TRBV7-2,TRBD2,TRBJ2-5,TGTGCCAGCAGCTTAGTGGGTAGCGGGGGTTGGGAGACCCAGTACTTC,CASSLVGSGGWETQYF
NA,TRBV5-6,NA,TRBJ1-1,TGTGCCAGCAGCTTGCGCGGACACCTGAACACTGAAGCTTTCTTT,CASSLRGHLNTEAFF
NA,TRBV6-5,TRBD1,TRBJ2-7,TGTGCCAGCAGCCGTTGGGACAGATCGAACGAGCAGTACTTC,CASSRWDRSNEQYF
NA,TRBV6-6,TRBD1,TRBJ2-5,TGTGCCACCAAACCCGGACAGGGAGTTGAGACCCAGTACTTC,CATKPGQGVETQYF
NA,TRBV15,TRBD1,TRBJ1-2,TGTGCCACCAGCAAGGGACAGGGACCTAACTATGGCTACACCTTC,CATSKGQGPNYGYTF
NA,TRBV6-6,NA,TRBJ2-7,TGTGCCAGCAGTTACTCTACTGACAGCCTAGCCTACGAGCAGTACTTC,CASSYSTDSLAYEQYF
few,TRBV6-2/TRBV6-3,TRBD1,TRBJ1-1,TGTGCCAGCAGCCCGGACAGGGAGTCCGCTGAAGCTTTCTTT,CASSPDRESAEAFF
NA,TRBV5-1,NA,TRBJ2-3,TGCGCCAGCAGCTTTCTTTCGAGCACAGATACGCAGTATTTT,CASSFLSSTDTQYF
once,TRBV6-5,NA,TRBJ1-2,TGTGCCAGCAGCCGTGGGGGGAACTATGGCTACACCTTC,CASSRGGNYGYTF
NA,TRBV5-8,TRBD2,TRBJ2-2,TGTGCCAGCAGCTTGGCGCTAGCGGGGGGGGCCGGCACCGGGGAGCTGTTTTTT,CASSLALAGGAGTGELFF
NA,TRBV6-2/TRBV6-3,TRBD1,TRBJ1-2,TGTGCCAGCAGTTACCGGAGGACAGGGGCTTCCCCTGGCTACACCTTC,CASSYRRTGASPGYTF
NA,TRBV5-1,NA,TRBJ1-5,TGCGCCAGCAGCCGAGATTTAGGGGTATTTGGCAATCAGCCCCAGCATTTT,CASSRDLGVFGNQPQHF
NA,TRBV6-2/TRBV6-3,NA,TRBJ1-4,TGTGCCAGCAGTTACTCGCGGCCAGCCCGGCAGAGTGAAAAACTGTTTTTT,CASSYSRPARQSEKLFF
NA,TRBV7-6,TRBD1,TRBJ1-4,TGTGCCAGCAGCTTAATGGACAGGGCTAATGAAAAACTGTTTTTT,CASSLMDRANEKLFF
NA,TRBV24-1,NA,TRBJ1-2,TGTGCCACCAGTGATCGACAGGTAGATGGCTACACCTTC,CATSDRQVDGYTF
NA,TRBV28,TRBD1,TRBJ1-2,TGTGCCAGCAGCGACACAGGGGACTATGGCTACACCTTC,CASSDTGDYGYTF
NA,TRBV5-4,TRBD1,TRBJ2-5,TGTGCCAGCAGCTCCCGACAGGGGGCAGAGACCCAGTACTTC,CASSSRQGAETQYF
NA,TRBV19,NA,TRBJ1-1,TGTGCCAGTATTGCGGGGCGCGGGAACACTGAAGCTTTCTTT,CASIAGRGNTEAFF
NA,TRBV27,NA,TRBJ1-5,TGTGCCAGCAGTTTATCACAGAATAGCAATCAGCCCCAGCATTTT,CASSLSQNSNQPQHF
NA,TRBV14,TRBD2,TRBJ2-1,TGTGCCAGCAGCCCGAGGCACACTAGCGGGGGGGATGAGCAGTTCTTC,CASSPRHTSGGDEQFF
NA,TRBV3-1/TRBV3-2,TRBD1,TRBJ2-4,TGTGCCAGCAGCCAAGGACCGGGACAGGGGGTCTATTCTGGCATTCAGTACTTC,CASSQGPGQGVYSGIQYF